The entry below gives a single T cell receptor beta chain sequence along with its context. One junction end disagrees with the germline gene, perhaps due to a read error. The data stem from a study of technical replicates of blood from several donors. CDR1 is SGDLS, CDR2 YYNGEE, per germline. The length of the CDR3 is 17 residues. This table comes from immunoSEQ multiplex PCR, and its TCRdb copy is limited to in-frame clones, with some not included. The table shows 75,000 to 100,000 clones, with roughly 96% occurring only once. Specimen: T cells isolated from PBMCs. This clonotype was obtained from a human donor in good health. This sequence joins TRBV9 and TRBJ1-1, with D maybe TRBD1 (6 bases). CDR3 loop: CASNVGGLGGLNTEAFF. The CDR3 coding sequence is TGTGCCAGCAACGTAGGGGGGCTCGGGGGGTTAAACACTGAAGCTTTCTTT.